This note documents a single T cell receptor (beta chain) sequence. This entry belongs to a study of OX40 agonist ivuxolimab in advanced cancers. TCRdb keeps only in-frame clones here, not all; method: immunoSEQ multiplex PCR. The sample records more than 85,000 clones, over 75% being singletons. The CDR3 contains 14 residues. V dropped 0 bases and J dropped 1 base, with 6 bases sitting between them. Germline CDR1 and CDR2: SGHVS and FQNEAQ. Sequenced here: CD4+ or CD8+ T cells sorted from blood, sampled in a trial of the OX40 agonist ivuxolimab. The source of this sequence is an adult with an advanced solid tumor such as melanoma, head and neck, liver or kidney cancer. The V call is TRBV7-8, the J call TRBJ1-1; no reliable D call. The CDR3 sequence: CASSLAEKNTEAFF. As DNA, the CDR3 is TGTGCCAGCAGCTTAGCAGAAAAGAACACTGAAGCTTTCTTT.